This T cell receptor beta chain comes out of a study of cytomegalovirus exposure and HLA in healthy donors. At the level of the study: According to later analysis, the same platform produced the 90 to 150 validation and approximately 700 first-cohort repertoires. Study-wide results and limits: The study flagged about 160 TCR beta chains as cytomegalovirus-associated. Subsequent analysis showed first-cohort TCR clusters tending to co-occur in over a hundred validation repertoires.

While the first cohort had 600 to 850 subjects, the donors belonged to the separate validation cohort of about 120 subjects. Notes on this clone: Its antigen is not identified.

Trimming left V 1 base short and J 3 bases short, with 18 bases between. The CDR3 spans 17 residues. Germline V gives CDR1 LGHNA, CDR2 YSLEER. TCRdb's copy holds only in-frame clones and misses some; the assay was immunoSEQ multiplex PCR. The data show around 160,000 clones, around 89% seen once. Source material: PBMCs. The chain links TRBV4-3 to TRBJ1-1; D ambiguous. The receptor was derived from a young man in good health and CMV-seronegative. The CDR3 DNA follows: TGCGCCAGCAGCCAAGCCGAGGCCCCCCGGTCCGACACTGAAGCTTTCTTT. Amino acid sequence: CASSQAEAPRSDTEAFF.